This T cell receptor beta chain was found in a study of T cells and copy number aberrations in small-cell lung cancer. All donors had upfront surgery without preoperative chemotherapy, radiotherapy or any immunotherapy. Only tumor regions expected to give at least 150 ng DNA were used. Study-wide results and limits: Versus adjacent lung, tumor T-cell richness and clonality were lower; density nonsignificantly. A small sample size limited this study; results need validation.

The repertoire was sequenced with immunoSEQ multiplex PCR; TCRdb's copy has only in-frame clones and lacks some. The sample shows approximately 460 clones, approximately 86% of them seen only once. As concerns this clone: What it binds is not known.

Sample: tumor tissue. This TCR came from a man aged 60 to 75 with small cell lung cancer.

The CDR3 is CAISDSRTVDGYTF. DNA of the CDR3: TGTGCCATCAGTGATTCCAGGACGGTAGATGGCTACACCTTC. This rearrangement joins TRBV10-3 to TRBJ1-2; no definite D call. Germline CDR1 ENHRY, CDR2 SYGVKD. Trimming cost V 3 bases and J 6 bases, with 14 bases left between them. The CDR3 is 14 amino acids.